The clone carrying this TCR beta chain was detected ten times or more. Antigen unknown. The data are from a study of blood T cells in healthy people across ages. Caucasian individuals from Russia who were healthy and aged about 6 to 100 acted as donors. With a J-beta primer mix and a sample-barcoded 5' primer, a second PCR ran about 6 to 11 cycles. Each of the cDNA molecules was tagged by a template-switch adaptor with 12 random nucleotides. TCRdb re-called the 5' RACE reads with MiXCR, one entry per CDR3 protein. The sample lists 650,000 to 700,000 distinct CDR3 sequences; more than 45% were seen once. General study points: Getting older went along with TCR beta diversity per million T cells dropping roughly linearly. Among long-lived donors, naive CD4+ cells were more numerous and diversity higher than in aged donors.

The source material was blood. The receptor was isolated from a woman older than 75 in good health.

For the CDR3, the DNA is TGCAGCGTTGCGACTAGCGGGTCTGAGCAGTTCTTC. It codes for CSVATSGSEQFF. The gene calls are TRBV29-1 and TRBJ2-1; TRBD2 matches at 10 bases. V was pared by 4 bases and J by 9 bases, with 3 bases of the junction left unmatched. The CDR3 has 12 amino acids. Germline V gene lookup returns CDR1 SQVTM and CDR2 ANQGSEA.